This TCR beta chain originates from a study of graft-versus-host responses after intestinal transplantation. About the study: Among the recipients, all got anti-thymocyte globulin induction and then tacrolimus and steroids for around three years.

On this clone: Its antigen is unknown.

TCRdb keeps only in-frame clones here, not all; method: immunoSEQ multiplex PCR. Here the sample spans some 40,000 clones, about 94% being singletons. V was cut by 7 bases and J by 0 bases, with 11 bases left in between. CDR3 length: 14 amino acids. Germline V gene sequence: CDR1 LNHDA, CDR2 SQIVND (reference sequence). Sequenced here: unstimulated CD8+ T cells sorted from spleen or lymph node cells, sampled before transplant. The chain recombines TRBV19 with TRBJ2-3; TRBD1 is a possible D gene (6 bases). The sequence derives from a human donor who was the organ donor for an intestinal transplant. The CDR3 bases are TGTGCCAGTACCCCGGACAGCAGCACAGATACGCAGTATTTT. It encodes CASTPDSSTDTQYF. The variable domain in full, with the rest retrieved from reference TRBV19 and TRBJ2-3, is DGGITQSPKYLFRKEGQNVTLSCEQNLNHDAMYWYRQDPGQGLRLIYYSQIVNDFQKGDIAEGYSVSREKKESFPLTVTSAQKNPTAFYLCASTPDSSTDTQYFGPGTRLTVL.